This T cell receptor (beta chain) was found in a study of early T cells in non-severe SARS-CoV-2 infection. This clonotype was seen repeatedly, ten times or more. The CDR3 totals 16 residues. Germline CDR1 reads SGHRS; CDR2 reads YFSETQ. Deletions cut 7 bases from V and 0 bases from J, with 17 bases between. Individually, cDNA molecules had unique molecular identifiers attached to them. Each CDR3 protein is one row after TCRdb ran MiXCR on the 5' RACE reads. The data contain 25,000 to 35,000 distinct CDR3 sequences, less than 6% of them singletons. This receptor was taken from an adult who was a healthcare worker with PCR-confirmed SARS-CoV-2 infection or an uninfected control (not recorded which). J is TRBJ2-1 and V is TRBV5-1; D remains unclear. The sample in question was whole blood, obtained at baseline. CDR3 region: CASSSYVLRSYNEQFF. In DNA form, the CDR3 reads TGCGCCAGCTCGTCTTATGTGCTTCGCTCCTACAATGAGCAGTTCTTC. Using reference TRBV5-1 and TRBJ2-1 for the parts outside the CDR3, the full variable domain is KAGVTQTPRYLIKTRGQQVTLSCSPISGHRSVSWYQQTPGQGLQFLFEYFSETQRNKGNFPGRFSGRQFSNSRSEMNVSTLELGDSALYLCASSSYVLRSYNEQFFGPGTRLTVL.